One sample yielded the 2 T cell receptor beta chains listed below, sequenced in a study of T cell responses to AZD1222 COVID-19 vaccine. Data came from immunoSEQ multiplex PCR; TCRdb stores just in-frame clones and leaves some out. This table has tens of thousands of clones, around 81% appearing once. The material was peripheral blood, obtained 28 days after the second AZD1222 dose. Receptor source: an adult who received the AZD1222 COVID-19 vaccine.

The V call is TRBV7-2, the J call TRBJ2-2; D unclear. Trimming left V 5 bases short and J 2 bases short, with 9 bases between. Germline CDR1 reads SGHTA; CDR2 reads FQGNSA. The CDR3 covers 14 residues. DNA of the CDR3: TGTGCCAGCAGCGTAACAGTCAACACCGGGGAGCTGTTTTTT. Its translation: CASSVTVNTGELFF.

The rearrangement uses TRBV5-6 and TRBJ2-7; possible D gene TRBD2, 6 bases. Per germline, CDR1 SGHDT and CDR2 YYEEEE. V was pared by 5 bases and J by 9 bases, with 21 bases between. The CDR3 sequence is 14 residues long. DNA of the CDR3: TGTGCCAGCAGATACGGAGGGGTCACCTCGGTGCAGTACTTC. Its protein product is CASRYGGVTSVQYF.